Listed here are 15 T cell receptor beta chains from one sample, sequenced in a study of human CD8 memory T cell subsets. UMI-labeled 5' RACE was used, and it produced the TCR beta libraries. TCRdb reprocessed the 5' RACE reads; each CDR3 protein has one entry and no DNA is given. The table lists some 4,100 distinct CDR3 sequences, with 31% in the top ten. The sample consisted of CD8+ T cells from PBMCs. The receptor set was obtained from a human donor in good health.

The chain uses TRBV7-2 and TRBJ2-2; the D gene TCRdb calls, TRBD2, cannot be checked with no DNA. Germline lookup yields CDR1 SGHTA and CDR2 FQGNSA. The CDR3 runs 17 residues. The CDR3 protein is CASSLPRTSGSTGELFF.

This clonotype is called medium-sized (0.01 to 0.1%) based on its frequency. The chain has TRBV28 and TRBJ2-1; TCRdb designates TRBD2, a call that cannot be tested without DNA. The CDR3 contains 19 residues. The germline V gene encodes CDR1 MDHEN and CDR2 SYDVKM. CDR3 sequence reads: CASSRRGLAGVGSYNEQFF.

V gene TRBV20-1 combines with J gene TRBJ1-5; the TCRdb call, TRBD1, lacks DNA for checking. The CDR3 is 15 amino acids. Germline V lookup: CDR1 DFQATT, CDR2 SNEGSKA (reference sequence). This CDR3 reads CSASSPGRDHQPQHF.

The genes are TRBV12-3 or TRBV12-4 and TRBJ2-7; TCRdb indicates TRBD1, and absent DNA this call remains unverified. The CDR3 extends over 13 amino acids. This CDR3 reads CASSSRQIYEQYF.

This clonotype is identified as medium-sized from frequency. This chain uses TRBV20-1 with TRBJ2-7. CDR3 length equals 11 residues. Germline-derived CDR1 and CDR2 are DFQATT and SNEGSKA (reference sequence). CDR3 region: CSAHDGYEQYF.

The chain couples TRBV5-4 to TRBJ1-1; TCRdb reports TRBD1, a call that lacks DNA to check it against. Germline V gene sequence: CDR1 SGHNT, CDR2 YYREEE (reference sequence). This CDR3 has 16 residues. CDR3 loop: CASSAPTADVGTEAFF. The entire variable domain, with the rest obtained from reference TRBV5-4 and TRBJ1-1, is as follows: ETGVTQSPTHLIKTRGQQVTLRCSSQSGHNTVSWYQQALGQGPQFIFQYYREEENGRGNFPPRFSGLQFPNYSSELNVNALELDDSALYLCASSAPTADVGTEAFFGQGTRLTVV.

This rearrangement joins TRBV2 to TRBJ1-5; TCRdb's D call of TRBD1 is untestable without DNA. The CDR3 totals 15 residues. CDR1 is SNHLY, CDR2 FYNNEI, per germline. The CDR3 is CASSAPGTGNQPQHF.

The V gene is TRBV10-3, the J gene TRBJ2-5. This CDR3 contains 11 residues. The germline CDR1 and CDR2 sequences are ENHRY and SYGVKD. CDR3 sequence reads: CAISDRETQYF.

By frequency, this clonotype registers medium-sized. This chain links TRBV11-2 with TRBJ2-2; TCRdb picks TRBD1, but there is no DNA to check that call. Germline V gene data show CDR1 as SGHAT and CDR2 as FQNNGV. CDR3 size: 14 residues. The CDR3 sequence: CASSLLQGGGELFF.

V and J are TRBV27 and TRBJ1-1. The CDR3 runs to 13 residues. Germline CDR1 is MNHEY and CDR2 is SMNVEV (reference sequence). The CDR3 here is CASSFWANTEAFF.

This clonotype is large by frequency. The CDR3 protein is CASSLEAGGPREQYF. V and J are TRBV28 and TRBJ2-3; the TCRdb call, TRBD2, lacks DNA for checking. This CDR3 has 15 residues. The germline V gene encodes CDR1 MDHEN and CDR2 SYDVKM.

V is TRBV5-1 and J is TRBJ2-1. CDR3 length: 16 residues. Germline lookup yields CDR1 SGHRS and CDR2 YFSETQ. The CDR3 loop reads CASSLFNLSSYNEQFF.

V is TRBV9 and J is TRBJ1-2. Germline V gene sequence: CDR1 SGDLS, CDR2 YYNGEE. The CDR3 covers 17 residues. This CDR3 is CASSAPLVPNPGDGYTF.

By frequency, this clonotype registers medium-sized. This sequence joins TRBV2 and TRBJ2-3; as DNA is missing, the TRBD1 call by TCRdb cannot be tested. This CDR3 region has 15 residues. Germline lookup yields CDR1 SNHLY and CDR2 FYNNEI. Here the CDR3 reads CASSAGTASTDTQYF. The full variable domain, with the rest looked up from reference TRBV2 and TRBJ2-3, is EPEVTQTPSHQVTQMGQEVILRCVPISNHLYFYWYRQILGQKVEFLVSFYNNEISEKSEIFDDQFSVERPDGSNFTLKIRSTKLEDSAMYFCASSAGTASTDTQYFGPGTRLTVL.

Measured by frequency, this clonotype is medium-sized (0.01 to 0.1%). This chain joins TRBV7-9 and TRBJ2-1; TCRdb names TRBD2, which stays unverified in the absence of DNA. Germline V gives CDR1 SEHNR, CDR2 FQNEAQ (reference sequence). The CDR3 covers 18 residues. The CDR3 loop reads CASSPTSGTIFFDNEQFF.